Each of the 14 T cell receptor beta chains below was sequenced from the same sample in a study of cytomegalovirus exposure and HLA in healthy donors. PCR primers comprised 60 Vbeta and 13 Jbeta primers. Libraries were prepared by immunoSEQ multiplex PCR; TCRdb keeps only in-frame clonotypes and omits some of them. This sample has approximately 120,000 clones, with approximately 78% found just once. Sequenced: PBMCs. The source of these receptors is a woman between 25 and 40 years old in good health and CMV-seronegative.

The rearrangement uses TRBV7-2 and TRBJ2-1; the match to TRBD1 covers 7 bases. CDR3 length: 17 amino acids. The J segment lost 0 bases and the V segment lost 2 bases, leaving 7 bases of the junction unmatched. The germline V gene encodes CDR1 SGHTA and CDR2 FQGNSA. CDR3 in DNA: TGTGCCAGCAGCTTACAGGGGGTCCGTAGCTCCTACAATGAGCAGTTCTTC. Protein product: CASSLQGVRSSYNEQFF.

The CDR3 here is CATTPGQGRTEAFF. DNA of the CDR3: TGTGCCACCACCCCGGGACAGGGGAGGACTGAAGCTTTCTTT. The gene calls are TRBV6-5 and TRBJ1-1, with TRBD1 matching over 10 bases. J lost 5 bases, V lost 10 bases, and 10 bases had no gene match. The CDR3 has 14 amino acids. Germline V gene sequence: CDR1 MNHEY, CDR2 SVGAGI.

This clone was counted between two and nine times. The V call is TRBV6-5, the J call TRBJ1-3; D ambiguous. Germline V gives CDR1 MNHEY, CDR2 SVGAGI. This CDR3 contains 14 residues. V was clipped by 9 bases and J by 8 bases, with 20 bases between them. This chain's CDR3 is CASTTFNPGYTIYF. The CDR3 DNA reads TGTGCCAGTACGACATTCAATCCGGGATACACCATATATTTT.

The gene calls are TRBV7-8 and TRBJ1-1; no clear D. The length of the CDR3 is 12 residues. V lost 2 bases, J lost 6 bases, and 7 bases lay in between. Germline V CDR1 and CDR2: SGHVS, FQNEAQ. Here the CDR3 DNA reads TGTGCCAGCAGCTTATTGCGTGCTGAAGCTTTCTTT. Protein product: CASSLLRAEAFF.

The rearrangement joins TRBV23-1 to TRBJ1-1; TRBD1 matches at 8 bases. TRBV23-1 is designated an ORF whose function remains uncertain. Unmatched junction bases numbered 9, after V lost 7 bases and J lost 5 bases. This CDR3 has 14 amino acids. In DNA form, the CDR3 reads TGCGCCAGCACCAAGGACAGGGATGGGACTGAAGCTTTCTTT. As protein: CASTKDRDGTEAFF.

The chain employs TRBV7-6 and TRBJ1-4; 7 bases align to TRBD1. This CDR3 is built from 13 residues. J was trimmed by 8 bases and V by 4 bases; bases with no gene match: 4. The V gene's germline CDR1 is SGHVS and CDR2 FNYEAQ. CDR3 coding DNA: TGTGCCAGCAGCTCGGTGGACAGGGAAAAACTGTTTTTT. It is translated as CASSSVDREKLFF.

The CDR3 spells CASSPQRGGNNEQFF. CDR3 nucleotides: TGTGCCAGTAGTCCCCAGCGGGGGGGAAACAATGAGCAGTTCTTC. This chain uses TRBV19 with TRBJ2-1; 10 bases are shared with TRBD2. The CDR3 covers 15 residues. V shed 5 bases, J shed 5 bases, and the junction held 6 bases outside the gene matches. Germline V gene sequence: CDR1 LNHDA, CDR2 SQIVND (reference sequence).

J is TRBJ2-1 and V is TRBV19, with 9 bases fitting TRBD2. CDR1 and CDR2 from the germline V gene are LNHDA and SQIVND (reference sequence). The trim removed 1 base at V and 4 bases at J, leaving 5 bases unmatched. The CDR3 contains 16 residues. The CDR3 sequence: CASSIGLADLYNEQFF. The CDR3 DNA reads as TGTGCCAGTAGTATAGGACTAGCGGACTTATACAATGAGCAGTTCTTC.

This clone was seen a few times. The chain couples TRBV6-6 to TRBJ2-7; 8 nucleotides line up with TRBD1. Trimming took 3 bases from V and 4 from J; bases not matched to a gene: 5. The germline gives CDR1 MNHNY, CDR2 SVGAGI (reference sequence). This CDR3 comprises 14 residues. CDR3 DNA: TGTGCCAGCAGTTATAGGACAGGGCGATACGAGCAGTACTTC. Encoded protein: CASSYRTGRYEQYF.

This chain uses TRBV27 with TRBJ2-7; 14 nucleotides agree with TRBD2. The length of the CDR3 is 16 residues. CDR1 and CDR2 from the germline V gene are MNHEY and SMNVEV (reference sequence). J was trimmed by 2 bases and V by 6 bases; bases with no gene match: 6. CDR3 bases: TGTGCCAGCAGCGGGACTAGCGGGGGCATAACCTACGAGCAGTACTTC. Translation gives CASSGTSGGITYEQYF.

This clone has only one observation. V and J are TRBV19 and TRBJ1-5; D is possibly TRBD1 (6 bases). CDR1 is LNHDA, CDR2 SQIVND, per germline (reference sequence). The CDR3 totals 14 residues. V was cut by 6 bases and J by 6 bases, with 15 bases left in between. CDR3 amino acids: CASSRTGWGQPQHF. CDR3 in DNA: TGTGCCAGTAGCCGCACAGGGTGGGGTCAGCCCCAGCATTTT.

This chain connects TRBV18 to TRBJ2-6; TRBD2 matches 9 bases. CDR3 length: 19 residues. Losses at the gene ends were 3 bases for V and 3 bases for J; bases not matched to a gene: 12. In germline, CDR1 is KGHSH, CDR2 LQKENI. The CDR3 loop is CASSPRLTAGGLGANVLTF. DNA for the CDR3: TGTGCCAGCTCACCCCGCCTTACGGCGGGGGGGCTTGGGGCCAACGTCCTGACTTTC.

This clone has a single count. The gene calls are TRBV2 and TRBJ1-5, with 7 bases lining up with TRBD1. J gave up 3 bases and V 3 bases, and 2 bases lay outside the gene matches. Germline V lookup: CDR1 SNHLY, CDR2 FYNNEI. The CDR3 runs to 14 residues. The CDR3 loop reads CASSETGYNQPQHF. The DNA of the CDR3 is TGTGCCAGCAGTGAGACAGGGTACAATCAGCCCCAGCATTTT.

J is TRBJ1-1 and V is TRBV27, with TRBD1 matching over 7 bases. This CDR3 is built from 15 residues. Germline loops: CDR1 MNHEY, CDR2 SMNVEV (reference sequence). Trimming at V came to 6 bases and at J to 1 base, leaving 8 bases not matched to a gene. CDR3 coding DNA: TGTGCCAGCAGCTTGGACAGGCAGCGGAACACTGAAGCTTTCTTT. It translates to CASSLDRQRNTEAFF.